The clone carrying this T cell receptor beta chain was seen more than once but under ten times. This sample stems from a study of early T cells in non-severe SARS-CoV-2 infection. The TCR library protocol attached unique molecular identifiers to the individual cDNA molecules. MiXCR was run by TCRdb on the 5' RACE reads, yielding one entry per CDR3 protein. The data show around 40,000 distinct CDR3 sequences, 5.5% to 7.5% seen once. V lost 1 base to trimming and J lost 3 bases, with 4 bases between them. This CDR3 contains 13 residues. The V gene's germline CDR1 is LNHNV and CDR2 YYDKDF (reference sequence).

This receptor was obtained from an adult who was a healthcare worker with PCR-confirmed SARS-CoV-2 infection or an uninfected control (not recorded which). The V call is TRBV15, the J call TRBJ1-5; D ambiguous. Sequencing was carried out using whole blood. CDR3 bases: TGTGCCACCAGCAGAGTTGCCAATCAGCCCCAGCATTTT. Translating it yields CATSRVANQPQHF.